This section outlines one T cell receptor (beta chain) sequence together with its context. The data belong to a study of blood T cell repertoires in COVID-19. Study information: The United States, Italy and Spain provided the acute and convalescent COVID-19 samples. Sources were T cells, B-cell-depleted T cells, or PBMCs; the material itself was cDNA or gDNA.

V dropped 0 bases and J dropped 0 bases, with 13 bases sitting between them. The CDR3 spans 17 residues. The V gene's germline CDR1 is SEHNR and CDR2 FQNEAQ (reference sequence). Source study methods: Amplification with reference gene primers provided the estimates of nucleated cell counts. The protocol was immunoSEQ multiplex PCR, while the TCRdb copy is restricted to in-frame clones and leaves out a portion. V and J calls and clone size follow that table, whereas D and trimming were derived from the DNA. The top ten clones hold around 10% of a sample with about 43,000 clones, roughly nine tenths of them seen once.

J is TRBJ2-3 and V is TRBV7-9, with a weak D call TRBD1 (6 bases). The sequencing input was peripheral blood. The clonotype was recovered from an elderly woman with active COVID-19. The CDR3 is CASSLANREWSTDTQYF. The CDR3 DNA reads as TGTGCCAGCAGCTTAGCGAACAGGGAGTGGAGCACAGATACGCAGTATTTT.